The T cell receptor (beta chain) described here comes from a study of T cells expressing NK-cell markers. Overall study context: Seven of the eight sequenced donors were HCMV-seropositive; one was seronegative.

Study results and caveats: One observes that, in several donors, these clonotypes were also the leading ones within the CD3+CD56-NKG2C+ fraction. Questions lingered over whether expanded NKG2C+ T cell clones were HCMV-specific.

Comments on this clonotype: The antigen is unknown.

This CDR3 is built from 13 residues. In germline, CDR1 is SQVTM, CDR2 ANQGSEA. With UMIs, 5'RACE template switching was used to make TCR beta cDNA. TCRdb reprocessed the 5' RACE reads and stores each CDR3 protein as one record, lacking DNA. In all, the sample yields some 500,000 distinct CDR3 sequences. The TCR originated in a woman between 45 and 65 years old in good health. Sequencing was done on a sample of blood T cells: a sorted CD56 or NKG2C T cell subset, CD4+ or CD8+ T cells, or bulk PBMC T cells (not recorded which). The J gene is TRBJ2-1, the V gene TRBV29-1; TCRdb indicates TRBD2, and absent DNA this call remains unverified. The CDR3 sequence: CSVDSGRYNEQFF.